These T cell receptor beta chains were read from a single sample in a study of yellow fever vaccine responses in identical twins. A single record per CDR3 protein comes from TCRdb applying MiXCR to the RT-PCR reads. The table records 5,500 to 6,500 distinct CDR3 sequences, 60% to 80% of them present only once. Here the sequenced sample was T cells from blood (PBMCs), unsorted or a sorted subset (not recorded which), taken before or after yellow fever vaccination (not recorded which). The receptors were gathered from a woman between 18 and 29 years old who received the yellow fever vaccine. CDR3s include the opening cysteine and the closing phenylalanine or tryptophan. A D gene is named only where the DNA matches it firmly. The size of a clone is reported for some rows only, either as once, few or many, or as a class for expanded clones.

j_call cdr3_length clone_size d_call v_call cdr3_aa cdr3_nt
TRBJ2-3 13 . . TRBV29-1 CSVEGDDTDTQYF TGCAGCGTTGAAGGGGATGACACAGATACGCAGTATTTT
TRBJ2-1 15 few TRBD2 TRBV23-1 CASRRVAGEYNEQFF TGCGCCAGCAGGCGAGTGGCGGGAGAGTACAATGAGCAGTTCTTC
TRBJ1-1 12 . . TRBV5-4 CASSLSGAEAFF TGTGCCAGCAGCCTTAGCGGGGCTGAAGCTTTCTTT
TRBJ2-7 13 . . TRBV29-1 CSVSEDISYEQYF TGCAGCGTTTCTGAGGACATATCCTACGAGCAGTACTTC
TRBJ2-7 14 . TRBD2 TRBV5-1 CASSFTSGKYEQYF TGCGCCAGCAGCTTCACTAGCGGGAAATACGAGCAGTACTTC
TRBJ1-4 15 . . TRBV11-2 CASSLDDRFNEKLFF TGTGCCAGCAGCTTAGATGACAGGTTTAACGAAAAACTGTTTTTT
TRBJ1-6 15 . TRBD1 TRBV5-5 CASTNRGSYNSPLHF TGTGCCAGCACCAACAGGGGATCCTATAATTCACCCCTCCACTTT
TRBJ1-1 12 few . TRBV21-1 CASSSRQGRTFF TGTGCCAGCAGCAGCAGACAGGGGAGAACTTTCTTT
TRBJ2-1 16 . TRBD2 TRBV19 CASSPGPGTTYNEQFF TGTGCCAGTAGCCCTGGACCCGGGACTACCTACAATGAGCAGTTCTTC
TRBJ1-2 13 . TRBD1 TRBV30 CAWRLQGTYGYTF TGTGCCTGGAGGTTACAGGGGACCTATGGCTACACCTTC
TRBJ2-7 14 . . TRBV5-1 CASSWAQRSYEQYF TGCGCCAGCAGCTGGGCCCAGCGCTCCTACGAGCAGTACTTC
TRBJ1-1 11 few . TRBV19 CASSSGPEAFF TGTGCCAGTAGTAGTGGGCCTGAAGCTTTCTTT
TRBJ2-3 16 . . TRBV4-2 CASSQKRDAGSDTQYF TGTGCCAGCAGCCAAAAGAGAGACGCAGGATCAGATACGCAGTATTTT
TRBJ2-1 15 . TRBD2 TRBV15 CATSRGLAGIDEQFF TGTGCCACCAGCAGAGGCCTAGCGGGAATCGATGAGCAGTTCTTC
TRBJ2-7 15 . TRBD2 TRBV7-6 CASSLSAQRGGEQYF TGTGCCAGCAGCTTATCAGCGCAGCGGGGGGGCGAGCAGTACTTC
TRBJ2-1 13 . TRBD1 TRBV20-1 CSAHVGQDNEQFF TGCAGTGCACACGTGGGACAGGACAATGAGCAGTTCTTC
TRBJ2-4 11 few . TRBV30 CAWSSRDIQYF TGTGCCTGGAGTTCCAGAGACATTCAGTACTTC
TRBJ2-1 20 . TRBD2 TRBV29-1 CSVPDQSGRTTKSSYNEQFF TGCAGCGTTCCCGACCAAAGCGGGAGAACGACTAAGAGCTCCTACAATGAGCAGTTCTTC
TRBJ2-5 14 few TRBD2 TRBV11-2 CASSSPSGWETQYF TGTGCCAGCAGCTCCCCTAGCGGGTGGGAGACCCAGTACTTC
TRBJ2-1 16 . TRBD2 TRBV18 CASSPPPAGDYNEQFF TGTGCCAGCTCACCACCGCCCGCGGGAGACTACAATGAGCAGTTCTTC
TRBJ2-2 19 . . TRBV6-4 CASSDGPAGRFANTGELFF TGTGCCAGCAGTGACGGGCCGGCCGGTCGGTTCGCGAACACCGGGGAGCTGTTTTTT
TRBJ2-1 16 . TRBD2 TRBV11-3 CASRSTSGTLYNEQFF TGTGCCAGCAGATCGACTAGCGGGACCCTCTACAATGAGCAGTTCTTC
TRBJ2-7 14 . TRBD2 TRBV15 CATSTTSGGYEQYF TGTGCCACCAGCACCACTAGCGGGGGCTACGAGCAGTACTTC
TRBJ2-7 13 . TRBD2 TRBV2 CASIKLAGDEQYF TGTGCCAGCATCAAACTAGCGGGGGACGAGCAGTACTTC